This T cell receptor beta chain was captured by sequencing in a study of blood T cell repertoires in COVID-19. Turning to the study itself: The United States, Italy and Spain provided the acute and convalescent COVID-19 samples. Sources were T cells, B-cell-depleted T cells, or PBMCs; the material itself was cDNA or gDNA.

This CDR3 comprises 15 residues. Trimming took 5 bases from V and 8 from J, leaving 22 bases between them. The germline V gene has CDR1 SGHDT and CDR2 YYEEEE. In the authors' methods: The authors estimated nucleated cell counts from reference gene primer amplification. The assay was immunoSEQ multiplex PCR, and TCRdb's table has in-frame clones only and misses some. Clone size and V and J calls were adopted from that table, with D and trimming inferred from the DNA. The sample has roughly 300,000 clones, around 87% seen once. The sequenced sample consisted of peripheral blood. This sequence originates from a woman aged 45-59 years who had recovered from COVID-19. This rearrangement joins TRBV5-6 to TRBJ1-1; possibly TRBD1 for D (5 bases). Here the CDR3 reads CASSRLRGEIGEAFF. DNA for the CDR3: TGTGCCAGCAGTAGACTTAGGGGCGAGATAGGGGAAGCTTTCTTT.